The 14 T cell receptor beta chains listed next were all sequenced from one sample in a study of early stage breast cancer tumors. Method: immunoSEQ multiplex PCR; TCRdb's copy keeps in-frame clones and lacks some. The sample carries about 51,000 clones, around four fifths recorded once. The sequencing sample was made of blood. Receptors originate from a person aged 35-55 years with breast cancer.

This clone has only one observation. V usage is TRBV14 and J usage is TRBJ2-5, with 12 nucleotides matching TRBD2. The germline gives CDR1 SGHDN, CDR2 FVKESK. The trim removed 4 bases at V and 5 bases at J, leaving 5 bases unmatched. The CDR3 sequence is 15 residues long. Written as DNA, the CDR3 is TGTGCCAGCAGCCCTAGCGGGAGGGCCGTCGAGACCCAGTACTTC. Its protein product is CASSPSGRAVETQYF.

This chain joins TRBV10-2 and TRBJ2-7, with D perhaps matching TRBD1 or TRBD2 (5 bases each). V lost 3 bases and J lost 6, with 15 bases in between. This CDR3 spans 14 amino acids. The germline V gene encodes CDR1 WSHSY and CDR2 SAAADI. The CDR3 sequence: CASSDWDGSGEQYF. CDR3 in DNA: TGCGCCAGCAGTGATTGGGACGGGTCGGGCGAGCAGTACTTC.

This clone is a singleton in its sample. The rearrangement links TRBV5-5 to TRBJ2-7; D may be TRBD1 (5 bases). The CDR3 covers 14 residues. Trimming removed 0 bases at V and 2 bases at J, with 9 bases between. CDR1 and CDR2 from the germline V gene are SGHKS and YYEKEE (reference sequence). CDR3 in DNA: TGTGCCAGCAGCTTGGGCAGGGCAACCTACGAGCAGTACTTC. Translating it yields CASSLGRATYEQYF. Complete variable domain (other parts from reference TRBV5-5 and TRBJ2-7): DAGVTQSPTHLIKTRGQQVTLRCSPISGHKSVSWYQQVLGQGPQFIFQYYEKEERGRGNFPDRFSARQFPNYSSELNVNALLLGDSALYLCASSLGRATYEQYFGPGTRLTVT.

The chain employs TRBV2 and TRBJ2-7, with 14 bases matching TRBD2. The CDR3 spans 16 residues. Germline V gene lookup returns CDR1 SNHLY and CDR2 FYNNEI. J was trimmed by 4 bases and V by 7 bases; bases with no gene match: 9. CDR3 DNA: TGTGCCAGCACCGACGGGACTAGCGGGAGAGGTTACGAGCAGTACTTC. Translated, it gives CASTDGTSGRGYEQYF.

The chain is built from TRBV10-3 and TRBJ2-7; perhaps TRBD1 as D (6 bases). Trimming stripped 10 bases from V and 4 bases from J, with 20 bases between. The germline V gene has CDR1 ENHRY and CDR2 SYGVKD. This CDR3 is 14 amino acids long. CDR3 DNA: TGTGCCACCTCTTCGGACAGAGGTCTATACGAGCAGTACTTC. Amino acids: CATSSDRGLYEQYF.

The J gene is TRBJ1-1, the V gene TRBV6-5, with D tentatively TRBD1 (5 bases). The germline V gene has CDR1 MNHEY and CDR2 SVGAGI. Trimming cost V 2 bases and J 1 base, with 8 bases left between them. The CDR3 totals 14 residues. The CDR3 reads CASSYGDSNTEAFF. The CDR3 region has the DNA TGTGCCAGCAGTTACGGGGACTCGAACACTGAAGCTTTCTTT.

The genes are TRBV10-3 and TRBJ2-3; D possibly corresponds to TRBD1 (5 bases). Germline V gene data show CDR1 as ENHRY and CDR2 as SYGVKD. V lost 3 bases to trimming and J lost 2 bases, with 15 bases between them. This CDR3 is 16 amino acids long. The CDR3 protein is CAISEPRQRYTDTQYF. The CDR3 DNA reads as TGTGCCATCAGTGAACCCCGACAGAGATACACAGATACGCAGTATTTT.

The genes are TRBV7-2 and TRBJ1-4, with TRBD1 as a possible D gene (5 bases). Germline loops: CDR1 SGHTA, CDR2 FQGNSA. This CDR3 is 15 amino acids long. Trimming removed 1 base from V and 3 bases from J, with 9 bases in between. CDR3 sequence reads: CASSLVGVANEKLFF. DNA of the CDR3: TGTGCCAGCAGCTTAGTAGGGGTAGCTAATGAAAAACTGTTTTTT.

The rearrangement joins TRBV11-2 to TRBJ2-1; the match to TRBD2 covers 7 bases. Germline V gene lookup returns CDR1 SGHAT and CDR2 FQNNGV. After removal of 2 bases from V and 0 bases from J, the junction contained 4 bases not matched to a gene. There are 16 residues in the CDR3. The CDR3 nucleotides read TGTGCCAGCAGCTTACGGGGCGGGAGCTCCTACAATGAGCAGTTCTTC. It is translated as CASSLRGGSSYNEQFF.

This chain links TRBV7-9 with TRBJ2-7, with 10 bases matching TRBD2. Trimming cost V 3 bases and J 4 bases; bases outside gene matches: 6. The CDR3 is made up of 15 amino acids. Germline V gene data show CDR1 as SEHNR and CDR2 as FQNEAQ (reference sequence). The CDR3 reads CASSFLAGDSYEQYF. Here the CDR3 DNA reads TGTGCCAGCAGCTTTCTAGCGGGGGACTCTTACGAGCAGTACTTC.

This sequence joins TRBV30 and TRBJ2-3; 9 bases align to TRBD2. The CDR3 extends over 15 amino acids. Germline CDR1 is GTSNPN and CDR2 is SVGIG (reference sequence). V lost 3 bases, J lost 4 bases, and 8 bases stayed unmatched. As DNA, the CDR3 is TGTGCCTGGAGCACCGGGCTAGCGGGATCAGATACGCAGTATTTT. This codes for CAWSTGLAGSDTQYF.

This clone is a singleton in its sample. The chain recombines TRBV27 with TRBJ2-7; 9 bases are shared with TRBD1. Per the germline V gene, CDR1 is MNHEY and CDR2 is SMNVEV (reference sequence). The CDR3 is 15 amino acids. The V segment lost 5 bases and the J segment 3 bases; nucleotides outside the gene matches: 8. The CDR3 DNA reads as TGTGCCAGCAGTCGCACAGGGGGCCCTTTCTACGAGCAGTACTTC. The encoded protein is CASSRTGGPFYEQYF.

This clone has more than one count but fewer than ten. The chain carries TRBV5-4 and TRBJ2-7, with D hard to call. Trimming pared 4 bases from V and 3 bases from J, leaving 11 bases between. Germline assignment: CDR1 SGHNT and CDR2 YYREEE (reference sequence). The CDR3 covers 13 residues. As DNA, the CDR3 is TGTGCCAGCAGCCCGACACCATACTACGAGCAGTACTTC. It translates to CASSPTPYYEQYF. The variable domain in full, completed from reference TRBV5-4 and TRBJ2-7, reads ETGVTQSPTHLIKTRGQQVTLRCSSQSGHNTVSWYQQALGQGPQFIFQYYREEENGRGNFPPRFSGLQFPNYSSELNVNALELDDSALYLCASSPTPYYEQYFGPGTRLTVT.

The chain combines TRBV29-1 with TRBJ2-5; D may be TRBD1 or TRBD2 (5 bases each). The J call may be in error: the DNA end matches TRBJ2-7 better. CDR3 size: 14 residues. From germline, CDR1 is SQVTM and CDR2 ANQGSEA. DNA of the CDR3: TGCAGCGTTGAAGCGGAGGCAGGGTCCTACGAGCAGTACTTC. It encodes CSVEAEAGSYEQYF.